This T cell receptor (beta chain) was captured by sequencing in a study of CD8+ T cells in alopecia areata. Study-wide results and caveats: Significant decreases in scalp clonality and expanded CD8+ clones followed tofacitinib treatment.

cDNA serving as the sequencing template came from extracted, reverse transcribed RNA. Generated by immunoSEQ multiplex PCR, the TCRdb table keeps only in-frame clones and is missing some. Of more than 95,000 clones in the sample, 65% to 90% were seen once. Treatment defined: oral pan-JAK inhibitor, 5-10 mg twice daily. As part of sample collection, lesional scalp punch biopsies and peripheral blood were taken from alopecia areata patients. Sorting of PBMCs yielded the CD4+ and CD8+ T cells. Germline values: CDR1 SNHLY, CDR2 FYNNEI. Trimming removed 8 bases from V and 2 bases from J; junction bases left unmatched: 3. There are 14 residues in the CDR3. As concerns this clone: Its antigen is unidentified.

The V and J genes are TRBV2 and TRBJ2-6, with 7 positions matching TRBD1. The source of this sequence is a human donor with alopecia areata. Sequenced material: CD8+ T cells sorted from blood, taken at approximately week 34, from a patient treated with tofacitinib. The CDR3 loop is CASHQGAGANVLTF. CDR3 in DNA: TGTGCCAGCCATCAGGGGGCTGGGGCCAACGTCCTGACTTTC.